This T cell receptor (beta chain) appears in the sequencing data of a study of control samples from healthy donors and cancer patients. The sample holds one count of this clone. Generated by immunoSEQ multiplex PCR, the TCRdb table keeps only in-frame clones and is missing some. Among 150,000 or so clones, roughly 94% were seen once, and the ten largest hold approximately 15%. Germline assignment: CDR1 LGHNA and CDR2 YSLEER. The CDR3 contains 10 residues. Trimming stripped 0 bases from V and 7 bases from J, with 0 bases between. The sequencing sample was made of PBMCs. This TCR was sampled from a man in his 60s with colorectal cancer. The chain uses TRBV4-3 and TRBJ2-5; no clear D. The CDR3 spells CASSQETQYF. The CDR3 nucleotides read TGCGCCAGCAGCCAAGAGACCCAGTACTTC.